This record looks at one T cell receptor beta chain sequence and its context. Its antigen remains unidentified. Within one base of it there is no much larger clone, and no base qualities were kept. The CDR3 runs 13 residues from the cysteine to the phenylalanine. Only the CDR3 part of the read is kept: 39 bases, read in frame from the first base. V is reduced by 5 bases and J by 7 bases, leaving a spacing of 12 bases between them. TCRbeta CDR3 regions were amplified from genomic DNA using the immunoSEQ Assay, a bias-controlled multiplex PCR. Per the source publication's procedure: The number of nucleated cells in each sample was estimated by amplification of reference gene primers within the assay. Sequence reads were collapsed and filtered to measure the absolute abundance of every unique TCRbeta CDR3 rearrangement. For each sample, productive Simpson clonality was calculated as the square root of Simpson's diversity index across productive rearrangements. As stored in TCRdb, this immuneACCESS dataset retains in-frame rearrangements with V and J assigned. A fraction of the clones does not appear; measured against another copy, unresolved V genes explain less than half of the discrepancy, and the remainder lacks a known reason. V, J and clone size are those of that table, while D and trimming were read from the DNA. The sample has under 500,000 clones on record, 80% to 90% of them singletons. Approximately 1.2% of the sample is in the top ten clones.

This entry is derived from a study of blood T cell repertoires in COVID-19 (dated by TCRdb to between 2020 and 2021). At the level of the whole study: Samples covering the acute and convalescent phases of COVID-19 were provided by collaborators in the United States, Italy and Spain. Nearly every sample came with metadata listing a de-identified subject ID, COVID-19 status, age in years and sex. Subjects who had been exposed to COVID-19, were actively infected with it, or had recovered from it provided the deeply sampled blood TCRbeta repertoires that made up the dataset. The samples were drawn from two sources: the first 160 participants of the ongoing ImmuneRACE study, and 950 to 1,500 subjects contributed by 6 global collaborators. The repertoires were made available in a free public database intended to serve as a resource for research on the immune response to SARS-CoV-2. Where available, HLA class I and class II types were obtained from metadata supplied by the sample provider rather than from assay-based typing. The prospective study material was composed of cDNA or gDNA derived from T cells, B-cell-depleted T cells, or PBMCs. Beyond this particular receptor, the publication reports: The quantity of clinical and demographic metadata differed by source and by participant and was supplied without curation.

In the prospective study, participants were roughly 18 to 90 years old, resided in about two dozen geographic areas of the United States, and were enrolled through a virtual design. In the prospective study, participants were assigned to cohorts based on the clinical history participants reported in a screening survey and a study questionnaire. For ImmuneRACE Cohort 3, a participant was defined as recovered based on two consecutive negative NP/OP PCR tests, clearance by a healthcare professional, or resolution of symptoms. In the prospective study, whole blood, serum and a nasopharyngeal or oropharyngeal swab were collected from each participant by mobile phlebotomists. Prospective study participants could optionally give additional blood draws and questionnaires over an approximately 2-month period. Blood samples from the prospective study were shipped frozen or at room temperature prior to DNA extraction.

This chain joins TRBV12-3 or TRBV12-4 to TRBJ2-1, with TRBD1 perhaps the D gene, on 6 matching bases. This TCR derives from a man aged 25-45 years who had recovered from COVID-19. Input material: PBMCs or T cells enriched from blood (not recorded which). Here the CDR3 is given as CASSGRQGNEQFF. The DNA sequence follows: TGTGCCAGCAGTGGCCGGCAGGGGAATGAGCAGTTCTTC.